This T cell receptor (beta chain) was profiled in a study of vaccination and CD4 T cells after COVID-19. Sample treatment: approximately nine-day PBMC culture with coronavirus spike peptide pools or control peptides (ViraFEST assay). Between the trimmed V and J ends, which lost 2 bases and 5 bases, there was a span of 7 bases. CDR3 length: 13 amino acids. Researchers used the Oncomine TCR Beta short-read assay to sequence DNA from cultured CD4+ T cells. Cultures of CD4+ T cells served as the source for extracting genomic DNA. TCRdb re-analysed the PCR reads in MiXCR, keeping a single row per CDR3 protein. The table shows about 12,000 distinct CDR3 sequences, with around 47% occurring only once. For this clonotype: As yet, its antigen is unknown.

Sequencing was done on a sample of CD4+ T cells from blood, cultured in vitro. The origin of this receptor is a human donor who had recovered from COVID-19. The chain couples TRBV12-3 or TRBV12-4 to TRBJ1-5; maybe TRBD1 (6 bases). The chain's CDR3 is CASSLRGDQPQHF. The CDR3 nucleotides read TGTGCCAGCAGTTTAAGGGGGGATCAGCCCCAGCATTTT.